This T cell receptor (beta chain) was sequenced during a study of cytomegalovirus exposure and HLA in healthy donors. About the study: Ancestry clustering placed more than 65% of approximately 370 genotyped donors in the Caucasian-associated cluster.

Turning to this clone: The antigen is undetermined.

Study outcomes and limitations: In vitro, three CMV-associated chains proved specific for CMV antigens.

60 Vbeta and 13 Jbeta primers were used in PCR. Sequencing used immunoSEQ multiplex PCR; TCRdb keeps in-frame clones, though not all of them. The sample yields about 160,000 clones, about 72% seen once. The V end was cut by 0 bases, the J end by 3 bases, with 8 bases between. The CDR3 is 13 residues long. Germline V CDR1 and CDR2: GTSNPN, SVGIG (reference sequence). Sequencing used PBMCs. This clonotype originated in a man younger than 45 in good health and CMV-seropositive. The V and J genes are TRBV30 and TRBJ2-5; possible D gene TRBD2, 5 bases. The CDR3 is CAWSVVREETQYF. CDR3 nucleotides: TGTGCCTGGAGTGTGGTGAGGGAAGAGACCCAGTACTTC.